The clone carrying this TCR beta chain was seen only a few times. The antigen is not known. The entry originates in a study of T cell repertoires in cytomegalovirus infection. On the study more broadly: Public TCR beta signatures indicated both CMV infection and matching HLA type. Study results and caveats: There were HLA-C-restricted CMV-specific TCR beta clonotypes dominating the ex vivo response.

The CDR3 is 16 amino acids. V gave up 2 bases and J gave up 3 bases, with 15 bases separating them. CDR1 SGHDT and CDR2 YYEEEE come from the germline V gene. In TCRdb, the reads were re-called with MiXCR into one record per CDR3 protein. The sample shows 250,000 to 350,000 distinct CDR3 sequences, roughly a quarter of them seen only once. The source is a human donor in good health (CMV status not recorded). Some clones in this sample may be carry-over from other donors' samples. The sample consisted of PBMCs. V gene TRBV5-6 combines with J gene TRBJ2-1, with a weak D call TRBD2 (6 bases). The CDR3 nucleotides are TGTGCCAGCAGCTTAAAGGCGGGAAACATCTACAATGAGCAGTTCTTC. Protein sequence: CASSLKAGNIYNEQFF.